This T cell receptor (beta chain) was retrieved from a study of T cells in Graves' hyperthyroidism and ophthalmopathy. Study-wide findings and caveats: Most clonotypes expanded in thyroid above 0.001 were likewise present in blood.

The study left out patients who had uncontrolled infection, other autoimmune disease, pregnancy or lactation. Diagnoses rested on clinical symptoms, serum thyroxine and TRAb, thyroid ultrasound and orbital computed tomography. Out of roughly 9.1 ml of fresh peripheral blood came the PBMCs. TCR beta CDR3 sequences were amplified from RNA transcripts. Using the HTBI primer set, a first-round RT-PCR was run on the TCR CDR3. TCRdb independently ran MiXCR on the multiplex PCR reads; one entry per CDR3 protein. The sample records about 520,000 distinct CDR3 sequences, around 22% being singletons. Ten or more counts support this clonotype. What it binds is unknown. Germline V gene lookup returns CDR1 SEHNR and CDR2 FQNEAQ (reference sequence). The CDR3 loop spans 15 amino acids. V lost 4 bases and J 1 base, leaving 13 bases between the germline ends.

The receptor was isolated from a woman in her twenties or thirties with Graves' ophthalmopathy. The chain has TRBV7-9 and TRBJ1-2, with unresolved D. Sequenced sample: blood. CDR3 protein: CASSYNLLINYGYTF. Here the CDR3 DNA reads TGTGCCAGCAGCTACAACTTACTAATTAACTATGGCTACACCTTC. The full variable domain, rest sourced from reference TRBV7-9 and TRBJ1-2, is DTGVSQNPRHKITKRGQNVTFRCDPISEHNRLYWYRQTLGQGPEFLTYFQNEAQLEKSRLLSDRFSAERPKGSFSTLEIQRTEQGDSAMYLCASSYNLLINYGYTFGSGTRLTVV.